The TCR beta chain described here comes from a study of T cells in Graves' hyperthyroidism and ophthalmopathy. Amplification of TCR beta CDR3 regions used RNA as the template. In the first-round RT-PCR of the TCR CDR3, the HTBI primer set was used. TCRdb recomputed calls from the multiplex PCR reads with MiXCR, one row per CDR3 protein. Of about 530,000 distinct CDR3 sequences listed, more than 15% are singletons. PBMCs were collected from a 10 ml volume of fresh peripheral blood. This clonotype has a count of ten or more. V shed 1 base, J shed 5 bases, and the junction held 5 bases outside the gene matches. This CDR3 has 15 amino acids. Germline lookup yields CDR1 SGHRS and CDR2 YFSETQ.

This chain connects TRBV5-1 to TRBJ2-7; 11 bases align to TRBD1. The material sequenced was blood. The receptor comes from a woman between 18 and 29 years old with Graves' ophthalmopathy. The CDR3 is CASSLTGQGVDEQYF. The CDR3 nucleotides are TGCGCCAGCAGCTTGACGGGACAGGGGGTAGACGAGCAGTACTTC. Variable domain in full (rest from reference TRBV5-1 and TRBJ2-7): KAGVTQTPRYLIKTRGQQVTLSCSPISGHRSVSWYQQTPGQGLQFLFEYFSETQRNKGNFPGRFSGRQFSNSRSEMNVSTLELGDSALYLCASSLTGQGVDEQYFGPGTRLTVT.